A selection of T cell receptor beta chains follows, all from one sample in a study of T-cell memory formation after mild COVID-19. One entry per CDR3 protein, called by TCRdb with MiXCR from the 5' RACE reads. The table has more than 9,500 distinct CDR3 sequences, about 14% seen once; the top ten hold around three fifths. The sequenced sample was PBMCs or a T cell subset sorted from them (not recorded which). These receptors were collected from a man between 18 and 35 years old who had mild COVID-19 (a few samples of this study predate the infection). Cell type and time point are not known. The CDR3 runs from the conserved cysteine through the conserved F or W. Fields, in order: clone size, D gene, V gene, J gene, CDR3 protein, CDR3 DNA. A D gene is named only where the DNA matches it firmly. Clone size, where shown, is once, few, many, or a class for clones that have expanded.

clone_size: many
d_call: .
v_call: TRBV20-1
j_call: TRBJ2-7
cdr3_aa: CSARERGTTAGKQYF
cdr3_nt: TGCAGTGCTAGAGAGAGAGGGACGACGGCCGGGAAGCAGTACTTC

clone_size: many
d_call: TRBD1
v_call: TRBV24-1
j_call: TRBJ2-1
cdr3_aa: CATSDRQGTRDYNEQFF
cdr3_nt: TGTGCCACCAGTGACCGACAGGGAACTCGTGACTACAATGAGCAGTTCTTC

clone_size: .
d_call: .
v_call: TRBV27
j_call: TRBJ1-2
cdr3_aa: CASSSPSAGSNYGYTF
cdr3_nt: TGTGCCAGCAGCTCCCCTTCGGCGGGGTCGAACTATGGCTACACCTTC

clone_size: many
d_call: .
v_call: TRBV30
j_call: TRBJ2-1
cdr3_aa: CAWSLWRGPLNEQFF
cdr3_nt: TGTGCCTGGAGCCTGTGGCGGGGGCCCCTCAATGAGCAGTTCTTC

clone_size: .
d_call: TRBD1
v_call: TRBV7-9
j_call: TRBJ1-1
cdr3_aa: CASSPDRGVWTEAFF
cdr3_nt: TGTGCCAGCAGCCCCGACAGGGGTGTTTGGACTGAAGCTTTCTTT

clone_size: few
d_call: .
v_call: TRBV4-1
j_call: TRBJ1-2
cdr3_aa: CASSQGEGWDYGYTF
cdr3_nt: TGCGCCAGCAGCCAAGGAGAGGGGTGGGACTATGGCTACACCTTC

clone_size: few
d_call: .
v_call: TRBV9
j_call: TRBJ2-2
cdr3_aa: CASSPWTRNTGELFF
cdr3_nt: TGTGCCAGCAGCCCCTGGACGAGGAACACCGGGGAGCTGTTTTTT

clone_size: many
d_call: .
v_call: TRBV29-1
j_call: TRBJ1-1
cdr3_aa: CSGGVGNTEAFF
cdr3_nt: TGCAGCGGAGGGGTTGGGAACACTGAAGCTTTCTTT

clone_size: many
d_call: .
v_call: TRBV29-1
j_call: TRBJ2-7
cdr3_aa: CSAGERLYEQYF
cdr3_nt: TGCAGCGCCGGGGAACGTCTCTACGAGCAGTACTTC

clone_size: many
d_call: .
v_call: TRBV15
j_call: TRBJ1-2
cdr3_aa: CATSRDREIFRGGDDYGYTF
cdr3_nt: TGTGCCACCAGCAGAGATAGGGAGATCTTCCGGGGAGGCGACGACTATGGCTACACCTTC

clone_size: .
d_call: .
v_call: TRBV7-6
j_call: TRBJ2-5
cdr3_aa: CASSGRDTLWETQYF
cdr3_nt: TGTGCCAGCAGCGGACGGGATACCCTCTGGGAGACCCAGTACTTC

clone_size: many
d_call: .
v_call: TRBV12-3/TRBV12-4
j_call: TRBJ2-1
cdr3_aa: CASSSAGGNNEQFF
cdr3_nt: TGTGCCAGCAGTTCCGCCGGCGGGAACAATGAGCAGTTCTTC

clone_size: .
d_call: TRBD1
v_call: TRBV3-1
j_call: TRBJ2-2
cdr3_aa: CASTLDRAVHTGELFF
cdr3_nt: TGTGCCAGCACCCTGGACAGGGCAGTGCACACCGGGGAGCTGTTTTTT

clone_size: many
d_call: TRBD2
v_call: TRBV12-3/TRBV12-4
j_call: TRBJ2-3
cdr3_aa: CASREGLAVDTQYF
cdr3_nt: TGTGCCAGCAGAGAGGGACTAGCGGTAGATACGCAGTATTTT

clone_size: .
d_call: .
v_call: TRBV7-6
j_call: TRBJ2-5
cdr3_aa: CASSLGQGGKTQYF
cdr3_nt: TGTGCCAGCAGCTTGGGGCAGGGGGGGAAGACCCAGTACTTC

clone_size: many
d_call: .
v_call: TRBV18
j_call: TRBJ2-1
cdr3_aa: CASSPRRAGVSYNEQFF
cdr3_nt: TGTGCCAGCTCACCACGACGGGCCGGAGTGTCCTACAATGAGCAGTTCTTC

clone_size: many
d_call: .
v_call: TRBV7-3
j_call: TRBJ2-1
cdr3_aa: CASSSSGVPYNEQFF
cdr3_nt: TGTGCCAGCAGCTCGTCAGGGGTCCCCTACAATGAGCAGTTCTTC

clone_size: many
d_call: TRBD1
v_call: TRBV7-6
j_call: TRBJ1-2
cdr3_aa: CASSLTGGNGYTF
cdr3_nt: TGTGCCAGCAGCTTAACAGGGGGCAATGGCTACACCTTC

clone_size: many
d_call: .
v_call: TRBV4-1
j_call: TRBJ2-2
cdr3_aa: CASSFVGAVNTGELFF
cdr3_nt: TGCGCCAGCAGCTTTGTGGGGGCAGTTAACACCGGGGAGCTGTTTTTT

clone_size: many
d_call: .
v_call: TRBV10-3
j_call: TRBJ2-3
cdr3_aa: CATLGEPSTDTQYF
cdr3_nt: TGTGCCACCCTCGGGGAGCCCTCCACAGATACGCAGTATTTT

clone_size: .
d_call: TRBD2
v_call: TRBV20-1
j_call: TRBJ2-1
cdr3_aa: CSARSGGAGSEQFF
cdr3_nt: TGCAGTGCTAGGTCGGGGGGGGCCGGAAGTGAGCAGTTCTTC

clone_size: .
d_call: .
v_call: TRBV12-3/TRBV12-4
j_call: TRBJ2-1
cdr3_aa: CASSPTQGRYNEQFF
cdr3_nt: TGTGCCAGCAGTCCGACGCAGGGCCGCTACAATGAGCAGTTCTTC

clone_size: .
d_call: .
v_call: TRBV27
j_call: TRBJ2-3
cdr3_aa: CASSSQTGTDTQYF
cdr3_nt: TGTGCCAGCAGTTCCCAGACGGGCACAGATACGCAGTATTTT

clone_size: many
d_call: .
v_call: TRBV12-3/TRBV12-4
j_call: TRBJ2-1
cdr3_aa: CASIPLPSSYNEQFF
cdr3_nt: TGTGCCAGCATTCCCCTTCCGAGCTCCTACAATGAGCAGTTCTTC

clone_size: .
d_call: .
v_call: TRBV6-5
j_call: TRBJ1-6
cdr3_aa: CASSYFSGTDMGGSPLHF
cdr3_nt: TGTGCCAGCAGTTACTTTTCAGGGACTGATATGGGGGGTTCACCCCTCCACTTT

clone_size: .
d_call: .
v_call: TRBV30
j_call: TRBJ2-3
cdr3_aa: CAWSVSTNTDTQYF
cdr3_nt: TGTGCCTGGAGTGTTAGTACTAACACAGATACGCAGTATTTT

clone_size: .
d_call: .
v_call: TRBV10-2
j_call: TRBJ2-7
cdr3_aa: CASSESWNREQYF
cdr3_nt: TGCGCCAGCAGTGAGTCTTGGAATCGCGAGCAGTACTTC

clone_size: many
d_call: TRBD1
v_call: TRBV20-1
j_call: TRBJ1-5
cdr3_aa: CSANTVQGRIQPQHF
cdr3_nt: TGCAGTGCTAACACGGTACAGGGGAGGATCCAGCCCCAGCATTTT

clone_size: many
d_call: .
v_call: TRBV28
j_call: TRBJ1-5
cdr3_aa: CASSLGANSNQPQHF
cdr3_nt: TGTGCCAGCAGTTTAGGAGCCAATAGCAATCAGCCCCAGCATTTT

clone_size: .
d_call: TRBD2
v_call: TRBV7-9
j_call: TRBJ2-1
cdr3_aa: CASSYFLAGAEGEQFF
cdr3_nt: TGTGCCAGCAGTTATTTTCTAGCGGGGGCAGAAGGAGAGCAGTTCTTC

clone_size: many
d_call: TRBD1
v_call: TRBV12-3/TRBV12-4
j_call: TRBJ2-4
cdr3_aa: CASKAPTGGNAKNIQYF
cdr3_nt: TGTGCCAGCAAGGCCCCCACAGGGGGTAACGCCAAAAACATTCAGTACTTC

clone_size: .
d_call: .
v_call: TRBV5-1
j_call: TRBJ1-4
cdr3_aa: CASSLGATNEKLFF
cdr3_nt: TGCGCCAGCAGCTTGGGAGCAACTAATGAAAAACTGTTTTTT

clone_size: many
d_call: TRBD2
v_call: TRBV4-1
j_call: TRBJ2-3
cdr3_aa: CASSTVLGGGNTDTQYF
cdr3_nt: TGCGCCAGCAGCACGGTCTTAGGCGGGGGGAACACAGATACGCAGTATTTT

clone_size: many
d_call: TRBD2
v_call: TRBV4-1
j_call: TRBJ2-5
cdr3_aa: CASSHPPGGSRETQYF
cdr3_nt: TGCGCCAGCAGCCACCCCCCGGGGGGGTCTAGAGAGACCCAGTACTTC

clone_size: many
d_call: TRBD1
v_call: TRBV7-2
j_call: TRBJ1-2
cdr3_aa: CASSLDRGGYGYTF
cdr3_nt: TGTGCCAGCAGCCTGGACAGGGGCGGATACGGCTACACCTTC

clone_size: many
d_call: .
v_call: TRBV6-5
j_call: TRBJ2-7
cdr3_aa: CASKRIGAKDEQYF
cdr3_nt: TGTGCCAGCAAGAGGATTGGGGCGAAGGACGAGCAGTACTTC

clone_size: many
d_call: TRBD1
v_call: TRBV11-2
j_call: TRBJ1-6
cdr3_aa: CASSLGTGVSPLHF
cdr3_nt: TGTGCCAGCAGCTTAGGAACAGGGGTTTCACCCCTCCACTTT

clone_size: many
d_call: TRBD2
v_call: TRBV6-6
j_call: TRBJ2-2
cdr3_aa: CASSYPMTSRIPESNTGELFF
cdr3_nt: TGTGCCAGCAGTTACCCAATGACTAGCCGGATACCAGAGTCCAACACCGGGGAGCTGTTTTTT

clone_size: many
d_call: .
v_call: TRBV4-1
j_call: TRBJ2-1
cdr3_aa: CASSQRWTAVAYNEQFF
cdr3_nt: TGCGCCAGCAGCCAAAGGTGGACGGCTGTCGCCTACAATGAGCAGTTCTTC

clone_size: .
d_call: .
v_call: TRBV12-3/TRBV12-4
j_call: TRBJ1-1
cdr3_aa: CASSLSFQGPAEAFF
cdr3_nt: TGTGCCAGCAGTTTAAGCTTTCAGGGACCGGCTGAAGCTTTCTTT

clone_size: many
d_call: .
v_call: TRBV5-1
j_call: TRBJ1-1
cdr3_aa: CASSTGQNTEAFF
cdr3_nt: TGCGCCAGCAGCACGGGACAGAACACTGAAGCTTTCTTT

clone_size: many
d_call: TRBD1
v_call: TRBV7-9
j_call: TRBJ1-2
cdr3_aa: CASSLGRQGARGGYTF
cdr3_nt: TGTGCCAGCAGCTTAGGGAGGCAGGGGGCGCGAGGCGGCTACACCTTC

clone_size: many
d_call: .
v_call: TRBV4-1
j_call: TRBJ2-7
cdr3_aa: CASSQEVGLSSYEQYF
cdr3_nt: TGCGCCAGCAGCCAAGAAGTGGGACTCAGCTCCTACGAGCAGTACTTC

clone_size: many
d_call: .
v_call: TRBV7-3
j_call: TRBJ2-3
cdr3_aa: CASSNGDTQYF
cdr3_nt: TGTGCCAGCAGCAACGGAGATACGCAGTATTTT

clone_size: .
d_call: .
v_call: TRBV5-5
j_call: TRBJ2-3
cdr3_aa: CASRRIVDTDTQYF
cdr3_nt: TGTGCCAGCCGGCGTATCGTAGACACAGATACGCAGTATTTT

clone_size: many
d_call: .
v_call: TRBV6-2/TRBV6-3
j_call: TRBJ1-4
cdr3_aa: CASSYVAEKLFF
cdr3_nt: TGTGCCAGCAGTTACGTGGCAGAAAAACTGTTTTTT

clone_size: .
d_call: .
v_call: TRBV10-1
j_call: TRBJ2-7
cdr3_aa: CASSESRAFEQYF
cdr3_nt: TGCGCCAGCAGTGAGTCGAGGGCCTTTGAGCAGTACTTC

clone_size: few
d_call: .
v_call: TRBV20-1
j_call: TRBJ1-1
cdr3_aa: CSAREEWDTEAFF
cdr3_nt: TGCAGTGCTAGAGAAGAATGGGACACTGAAGCTTTCTTT

clone_size: .
d_call: .
v_call: TRBV3-1
j_call: TRBJ2-5
cdr3_aa: CASSRQGFAETQYF
cdr3_nt: TGTGCCAGCAGCCGTCAGGGATTTGCAGAGACCCAGTACTTC

clone_size: many
d_call: .
v_call: TRBV5-1
j_call: TRBJ2-5
cdr3_aa: CASSFRGEETQYF
cdr3_nt: TGCGCCAGCAGCTTCCGGGGCGAAGAGACCCAGTATTTC

clone_size: many
d_call: .
v_call: TRBV10-2
j_call: TRBJ2-5
cdr3_aa: CASSEGAIPETQYF
cdr3_nt: TGCGCCAGCAGTGAGGGTGCTATTCCAGAGACCCAGTACTTC